The 23 T cell receptor beta chains below come from one sample, sequenced in a study of blood T cell repertoires in COVID-19. The table came from immunoSEQ multiplex PCR; TCRdb's copy has only in-frame clones and leaves some out. Of about 310,000 clones listed, 85% are singletons. Sequenced: PBMCs or T cells enriched from blood (not recorded which). These receptors all come from a woman under 40 who had been exposed to COVID-19.

This clone showed up just once. The CDR3 DNA reads as TGTGCCAGCAGTGAGAGGGAGACGCAGTATTTT. This sequence encodes CASSERETQYF. This chain links TRBV27 with TRBJ2-3, with a possible D match to TRBD2 (5 bases). This CDR3 contains 11 residues. The germline V and J ends were trimmed by 5 bases and 9 bases, with 9 bases remaining between them. Germline V gene lookup returns CDR1 MNHEY and CDR2 SMNVEV (reference sequence).

This chain links TRBV28 with TRBJ2-5; TRBD2 aligns across 9 bases. The CDR3 covers 15 residues. The germline V gene has CDR1 MDHEN and CDR2 SYDVKM. Unmatched junction bases numbered 6, after V lost 5 bases and J lost 2 bases. The CDR3 DNA sequence: TGTGCCAGCAGTGAACGGCTAGCGGGACAAGAGACCCAGTACTTC. Translation: CASSERLAGQETQYF. The full variable domain, in which reference TRBV28 and TRBJ2-5 provide the parts outside the CDR3, is DVKVTQSSRYLVKRTGEKVFLECVQDMDHENMFWYRQDPGLGLRLIYFSYDVKMKEKGDIPEGYSVSREKKERFSLILESASTNQTSMYLCASSERLAGQETQYFGPGTRLLVL.

This clone was detected only a few times. The V gene is TRBV28, the J gene TRBJ2-3, with D perhaps TRBD2 (5 bases). Germline V CDR1 and CDR2: MDHEN, SYDVKM. Trimming took 5 bases from V and 3 from J, leaving 12 bases between them. This CDR3 comprises 14 residues. The CDR3 DNA follows: TGTGCCAGCAGTCCCTCGGGGAAAACAGATACGCAGTATTTT. This gives the protein CASSPSGKTDTQYF.

The rearrangement joins TRBV5-1 to TRBJ2-1; D gene ambiguous. Per the germline V gene, CDR1 is SGHRS and CDR2 is YFSETQ. The V and J ends lost 1 base and 0 bases respectively, with 8 bases between them. This CDR3 is built from 15 residues. The CDR3 protein is CASSLPTPSYNEQFF. The CDR3 DNA reads as TGCGCCAGCAGCTTGCCTACCCCCTCCTACAATGAGCAGTTCTTC.

The chain couples TRBV19 to TRBJ2-6; 7 nucleotides align to TRBD1. Germline assignment: CDR1 LNHDA and CDR2 SQIVND (reference sequence). The CDR3 spans 17 residues. The ends lost 0 bases at V and 0 bases at J; junction bases unmatched: 2. Here the CDR3 DNA reads TGTGCCAGTAGTATAGATGCAGGGGGCTCTGGGGCCAACGTCCTGACTTTC. Amino acids: CASSIDAGGSGANVLTF.

The rearrangement uses TRBV2 and TRBJ2-3; 8 nucleotides align to TRBD1. V lost 2 bases, J lost 5 bases, and 6 bases stayed unmatched. Germline lookup yields CDR1 SNHLY and CDR2 FYNNEI. The CDR3 covers 15 residues. CDR3 sequence reads: CASSERAGGQDTQYF. As DNA, the CDR3 is TGTGCCAGCAGTGAAAGGGCAGGGGGCCAAGATACGCAGTATTTT.

V is TRBV9 and J is TRBJ2-7; weak D call: TRBD2 (6 bases). From germline, CDR1 is SGDLS and CDR2 YYNGEE. The V and J ends lost 4 bases and 1 base respectively, with 12 bases between them. The CDR3 totals 14 residues. The CDR3 coding sequence is TGTGCCAGCAGCCACGGGGGATTTTCCTACGAGCAGTACTTC. It yields the protein CASSHGGFSYEQYF. The whole variable domain, filled in from reference TRBV9 and TRBJ2-7, reads DSGVTQTPKHLITATGQRVTLRCSPRSGDLSVYWYQQSLDQGLQFLIQYYNGEERAKGNILERFSAQQFPDLHSELNLSSLELGDSALYFCASSHGGFSYEQYFGPGTRLTVT.

V usage is TRBV12-3 or TRBV12-4 and J usage is TRBJ1-2; 10 nucleotides match TRBD1. The J segment lost 6 bases and the V segment lost 6 bases, leaving 4 bases of the junction unmatched. This CDR3 spans 13 amino acids. CDR3 in amino acids: CASRRQGAHGYTF. In DNA form, the CDR3 reads TGTGCCAGCAGACGACAGGGGGCGCATGGCTACACCTTC.

This rearrangement joins TRBV5-5 to TRBJ1-5; 7 bases are a match to TRBD1. The germline gives CDR1 SGHKS, CDR2 YYEKEE (reference sequence). This CDR3 spans 18 amino acids. J was trimmed by 2 bases and V by 3 bases; bases with no gene match: 14. The CDR3 spells CASSSSGTDRGGNQPQHF. CDR3 bases: TGTGCCAGCAGCTCTTCTGGGACAGACAGAGGGGGCAATCAGCCCCAGCATTTT. The variable domain in full, with the rest retrieved from reference TRBV5-5 and TRBJ1-5, is DAGVTQSPTHLIKTRGQQVTLRCSPISGHKSVSWYQQVLGQGPQFIFQYYEKEERGRGNFPDRFSARQFPNYSSELNVNALLLGDSALYLCASSSSGTDRGGNQPQHFGDGTRLSIL.

The chain carries TRBV28 and TRBJ2-1, with 7 bases fitting TRBD2. The germline CDR1 and CDR2 sequences are MDHEN and SYDVKM. V lost 8 bases to trimming and J lost 1 base; unmatched junction nucleotides: 2. This CDR3 is built from 13 residues. The chain's CDR3 is CASQRGSYNEQFF. CDR3 nucleotides: TGTGCCAGCCAGCGGGGTTCCTACAATGAGCAGTTCTTC.

The J gene is TRBJ2-1, the V gene TRBV7-2; 7 nucleotides align to TRBD1. The CDR3 spans 13 residues. The V and J ends lost 7 bases and 8 bases, in that order; junction bases with no gene match: 8. Germline V lookup: CDR1 SGHTA, CDR2 FQGNSA. CDR3 residues: CASTLRQGYEQFF. The DNA for the CDR3 is TGTGCCAGCACCCTACGACAGGGCTATGAGCAGTTCTTC.

The CDR3 DNA reads TGTGCCAGCAGCCCGATCGGGACAGACGAGCAGTACTTC. The encoded protein is CASSPIGTDEQYF. The V and J genes are TRBV5-4 and TRBJ2-7; the match to TRBD1 covers 7 bases. The CDR3 covers 13 residues. CDR1 and CDR2 (germline): SGHNT, YYREEE (reference sequence). V lost 4 bases and J lost 5; bases outside the gene matches: 6.

The gene calls are TRBV5-4 and TRBJ2-3; TRBD2 matches 7 bases. The CDR3 extends over 14 amino acids. J lost 3 bases, V lost 4 bases, and 5 bases had no gene match. Germline CDR1 SGHNT, CDR2 YYREEE (reference sequence). In DNA form, the CDR3 reads TGTGCCAGCAGCGGACCACTAGCGACAGATACGCAGTATTTT. Its translation is CASSGPLATDTQYF.

The chain recombines TRBV29-1 with TRBJ1-2; perhaps TRBD1 as D (5 bases). V was shortened by 6 bases and J by 7 bases, with 21 bases between the two germline ends. Per the germline V gene, CDR1 is SQVTM and CDR2 is ANQGSEA. This CDR3 has 14 residues. The CDR3 DNA follows: TGCAGCGTCGAGGGGCGGGGGTACTTTTCTGGCTACACCTTC. This translates into CSVEGRGYFSGYTF.

This clone was detected only once. This chain joins TRBV13 and TRBJ1-2; D perhaps matches TRBD1 (6 bases). V was clipped by 8 bases and J by 8 bases, with 27 bases between them. CDR3 length: 16 amino acids. CDR1 is PRHDT, CDR2 FYEKMQ, per germline (reference sequence). The CDR3: CASGLKRGGDSEGYTF. CDR3 coding DNA: TGTGCCAGCGGTCTTAAACGGGGGGGCGATTCTGAAGGCTACACCTTC.

DNA for the CDR3: TGTGCCAGCAGACCCCTAGGACAGGGGGCGTACAATGAGCAGTTCTTC. It yields the protein CASRPLGQGAYNEQFF. The gene calls are TRBV18 and TRBJ2-1; 11 bases line up with TRBD1. V trimming: 8 bases; J trimming: 4 bases; junction bases outside the gene matches: 10. The CDR3 length is 16 residues. From germline, CDR1 is KGHSH and CDR2 LQKENI.

The CDR3 DNA is TGTGCCTGGGATAGCGGGGGCCTGCAGTACTTC. It specifies CAWDSGGLQYF. The rearrangement joins TRBV30 to TRBJ2-7; 9 nucleotides line up with TRBD2. Germline assignment: CDR1 GTSNPN and CDR2 SVGIG (reference sequence). The CDR3 is 11 residues long. V lost 5 bases, J lost 9 bases, and 5 bases stayed unmatched.

This chain uses TRBV7-8 with TRBJ2-5; 11 bases map to TRBD2. CDR1 is SGHVS and CDR2 is FQNEAQ in the germline V gene. CDR3 length equals 15 residues. The J segment lost 3 bases and the V segment lost 4 bases, leaving 4 bases of the junction unmatched. For the CDR3, the DNA is TGTGCCAGCAGCTCTCCGGGACTAGCGGAAGAGACCCAGTACTTC. Translated: CASSSPGLAEETQYF.

This clone appeared a few times. The chain recombines TRBV7-2 with TRBJ2-7; no reliable D call. Germline CDR1 reads SGHTA; CDR2 reads FQGNSA. V lost 1 base and J lost 2, with 15 bases in between. This CDR3 comprises 16 residues. CDR3 sequence (DNA): TGTGCCAGCAGCTTAGGTCGCAGCGCTTTGACCTACGAGCAGTACTTC. Translating it yields CASSLGRSALTYEQYF.

This chain joins TRBV28 and TRBJ2-1; 7 bases line up with TRBD2. Unmatched junction bases numbered 10, after V lost 2 bases and J lost 0 bases. The CDR3 length is 18 residues. CDR1 MDHEN and CDR2 SYDVKM come from the germline V gene. The CDR3 loop reads CASSLNWLAGVSYNEQFF. CDR3 coding DNA: TGTGCCAGCAGTTTAAATTGGTTAGCGGGTGTCTCCTACAATGAGCAGTTCTTC.

The V gene is TRBV19, the J gene TRBJ2-2; 7 bases agree with TRBD1. Trimming at V came to 6 bases and at J to 0 bases, leaving 7 bases not matched to a gene. The CDR3 is made up of 16 amino acids. Germline V lookup: CDR1 LNHDA, CDR2 SQIVND (reference sequence). The CDR3 region has the DNA TGTGCCAGTAGATTAGGGGGCCGATCGAACACCGGGGAGCTGTTTTTT. Translating it yields CASRLGGRSNTGELFF.

This rearrangement joins TRBV11-2 to TRBJ2-5; TRBD2 agrees at 8 bases. This CDR3 is 15 amino acids long. The ends lost 4 bases at V and 2 bases at J; junction bases unmatched: 6. The germline CDR1 and CDR2 sequences are SGHAT and FQNNGV. The CDR3 nucleotides are TGTGCCAGCAGCTCAATAGCGGGAAATCAAGAGACCCAGTACTTC. Its translation: CASSSIAGNQETQYF.

This rearrangement joins TRBV9 to TRBJ2-1; TRBD2 aligns across 10 bases. The V segment lost 6 bases and the J segment 8 bases; nucleotides outside the gene matches: 8. CDR1 SGDLS and CDR2 YYNGEE come from the germline V gene. There are 14 residues in the CDR3. This CDR3 reads CASTSGGGRDEQFF. CDR3 DNA: TGTGCCAGCACCAGCGGGGGGGGCCGGGATGAGCAGTTCTTC.